The present entry profiles one T cell receptor (beta chain) with its context. Its target is unknown. V shed 3 bases and J 9 bases; nucleotides not matched to a gene: 16. The CDR3 has 18 amino acids. Germline V lookup: CDR1 MNHEY, CDR2 SMNVEV (reference sequence). This specimen comes from a study of shared clonotypes between healthy human individuals. Clones were sequenced by immunoSEQ multiplex PCR, and TCRdb holds only the in-frame ones, with some missing. The repertoire has under 1,100,000 clones, more than 75% of them found once; the top ten carry roughly 0.62%. Study-wide results and limits: The study found about 5% of naive CD4 clonotypes shared across a handful of donors. Rarefaction showed that sequencing of sorted subsets was incomplete (despite large depth). Generation probabilities were higher for clonotypes shared across all four sorted-subset donors than for unshared ones.

The sequenced sample consisted of memory CD4+ T cells from PBMCs. Indicated subset: CD45RA-negative fraction. The chain couples TRBV27 to TRBJ2-1; 11 bases align to TRBD2. The origin of this receptor is a man between 18 and 29 years old in good health. Some clones in this sample may be carry-over from other donors' samples. Here the CDR3 reads CASSFRGVRLAGGSEQFF. CDR3 nucleotide sequence: TGTGCCAGCAGTTTTAGGGGCGTAAGGCTAGCGGGAGGAAGTGAGCAGTTCTTC.